The 27 T cell receptor beta chains reported below all come from one sample, sequenced in a study of response to subunit inactivated influenza vaccine. One entry per CDR3 protein results from TCRdb running MiXCR on the RT-PCR reads. The profile shows about 530,000 distinct CDR3 sequences, over 10% of them singletons. The sample here was PBMCs from blood, taken more than 35 days after vaccination. The receptors were gathered from a man between 50 and 59 years old who received an inactivated influenza vaccine.

CDR3 nucleotide sequence: TGCGCCAGCAGCTTTTCGCATAGGGCGGGGAAGAATCCAGATACGCAGTATTTT. Translating it yields CASSFSHRAGKNPDTQYF. The chain employs TRBV5-1 and TRBJ2-3, with a tentative D call TRBD2 (6 bases). The germline V gene encodes CDR1 SGHRS and CDR2 YFSETQ. Trimming cost V 2 bases and J 4 bases, with 23 bases left between them. This CDR3 contains 18 residues.

V gene TRBV27 combines with J gene TRBJ1-5, with D tentatively TRBD1 (6 bases). V was pared by 6 bases and J by 5 bases, with 11 bases between. Germline loops: CDR1 MNHEY, CDR2 SMNVEV (reference sequence). The length of the CDR3 is 13 residues. The DNA for the CDR3 is TGTGCCAGCAGCAAAACAGGGCATCAGCCCCAGCATTTT. This sequence encodes CASSKTGHQPQHF.

In this sample, this clonotype turned up many times. The chain carries TRBV11-2 and TRBJ2-1; no clear D gene. The CDR3 consists of 13 residues. With 0 bases removed from V and 6 bases from J, the gap between germline ends came to 6 bases. Germline V lookup: CDR1 SGHAT, CDR2 FQNNGV. CDR3: CASSLDRVNEQFF. The CDR3 DNA reads TGTGCCAGCAGCTTAGATCGCGTCAATGAGCAGTTCTTC. Using reference TRBV11-2 and TRBJ2-1 for the parts outside the CDR3, the full variable domain is EAGVAQSPRYKIIEKRQSVAFWCNPISGHATLYWYQQILGQGPKLLIQFQNNGVVDDSQLPKDRFSAERLKGVDSTLKIQPAKLEDSAVYLCASSLDRVNEQFFGPGTRLTVL.

The chain combines TRBV28 with TRBJ2-3; 7 bases match TRBD1. J lost 0 bases, V lost 5 bases, and 5 bases had no gene match. The CDR3 length is 15 residues. Germline V CDR1 and CDR2: MDHEN, SYDVKM. The CDR3 nucleotides are TGTGCCAGCAGTACCCGGACAGGTAGCACAGATACGCAGTATTTT. It is translated as CASSTRTGSTDTQYF. Drawing the rest from reference TRBV28 and TRBJ2-3, the complete variable domain is DVKVTQSSRYLVKRTGEKVFLECVQDMDHENMFWYRQDPGLGLRLIYFSYDVKMKEKGDIPEGYSVSREKKERFSLILESASTNQTSMYLCASSTRTGSTDTQYFGPGTRLTVL.

This clonotype was seen repeatedly, ten times or more. The chain is built from TRBV11-2 and TRBJ2-1; D remains unclear. This CDR3 is built from 13 residues. Germline CDR1 reads SGHAT; CDR2 reads FQNNGV. V lost 1 base and J lost 7, with 8 bases in between. CDR3 amino acids: CASSLALRNEQFF. The CDR3 region has the DNA TGTGCCAGCAGCTTAGCTTTACGGAATGAGCAGTTCTTC.

V and J are TRBV9 and TRBJ2-1; 10 bases map to TRBD2. The CDR3 runs to 15 residues. Trimming took 4 bases from V and 5 from J; bases not matched to a gene: 6. CDR1 is SGDLS, CDR2 YYNGEE, per germline. Here the CDR3 DNA reads TGTGCCAGCAGCTCGAGCGGGAGGGGTAACAATGAGCAGTTCTTC. Amino acids: CASSSSGRGNNEQFF. Full variable domain (missing parts from reference TRBV9 and TRBJ2-1): DSGVTQTPKHLITATGQRVTLRCSPRSGDLSVYWYQQSLDQGLQFLIQYYNGEERAKGNILERFSAQQFPDLHSELNLSSLELGDSALYFCASSSSGRGNNEQFFGPGTRLTVL.

The chain carries TRBV6-2 or TRBV6-3 and TRBJ2-1, with D uncertain. CDR1 is MNHEY and CDR2 is SVGEGT in the germline V gene. Trimming shortened V by 8 bases and J by 1 base, and 9 bases separated the two germline ends. The CDR3 extends over 13 amino acids. CDR3 amino acids: CASVQHSYNEQFF. CDR3 bases: TGTGCCAGCGTCCAACATTCCTACAATGAGCAGTTCTTC.

This clonotype was found a few times. The V call is TRBV12-3 or TRBV12-4, the J call TRBJ2-7, with 8 positions matching TRBD1. V lost 4 bases to trimming and J lost 0 bases; unmatched junction nucleotides: 8. The CDR3 sequence is 16 residues long. The CDR3 protein is CASSSRDRLSSYEQYF. CDR3 DNA: TGTGCCAGCAGTTCGAGGGACAGGTTGAGCTCCTACGAGCAGTACTTC.

The chain recombines TRBV4-3 with TRBJ1-5; TRBD1 matches at 7 bases. Germline trimming cut 3 bases from V and 4 bases from J; bases unmatched to any gene: 6. Germline V gene lookup returns CDR1 LGHNA and CDR2 YSLEER. The CDR3 spans 15 residues. CDR3 sequence: CASSHRQGGNQPQHF. The CDR3 DNA sequence: TGCGCCAGCAGCCACCGACAGGGTGGAAATCAGCCCCAGCATTTT.

This clonotype appeared many times. The chain has TRBV9 and TRBJ2-3; tentatively, D is TRBD1 (6 bases). The V gene lost 0 bases and the J gene lost 5 bases, with 16 bases spanning the gap. CDR3 length: 16 amino acids. Germline values: CDR1 SGDLS, CDR2 YYNGEE. The CDR3 DNA reads TGTGCCAGCAGCGTAGGTTCACAGGGAATAATAGATACGCAGTATTTT. Amino acid sequence: CASSVGSQGIIDTQYF. Combining the CDR3 with reference TRBV9 and TRBJ2-3 gives the whole variable domain DSGVTQTPKHLITATGQRVTLRCSPRSGDLSVYWYQQSLDQGLQFLIQYYNGEERAKGNILERFSAQQFPDLHSELNLSSLELGDSALYFCASSVGSQGIIDTQYFGPGTRLTVL.

Comments on this clonotype: A read error may explain this, as a much larger clone is one base away. The J gene is TRBJ2-7, the V gene TRBV7-9, with a weak D call TRBD2 (6 bases). Germline V gene data show CDR1 as SEHNR and CDR2 as FQNEAQ (reference sequence). The CDR3 is 14 amino acids. DNA for the CDR3: TGTGCCGGCAGCCCCATGGGGGGTACGTACGAGCAGTACTTC. Translation gives CAGSPMGGTYEQYF.

This clonotype appeared a few times. The chain is built from TRBV7-2 and TRBJ1-1, with 7 bases matching TRBD1. The CDR3 is 14 amino acids. In germline, CDR1 is SGHTA, CDR2 FQGNSA. J gave up 5 bases and V 5 bases, and 8 bases lay outside the gene matches. The DNA of the CDR3 is TGTGCCAGCAGCGACCACAGGGGAACAACTGAAGCTTTCTTT. Its translation: CASSDHRGTTEAFF.

This clonotype appeared many times. The rearrangement links TRBV5-6 to TRBJ2-5, with a weak D call TRBD2 (6 bases). Germline values: CDR1 SGHDT, CDR2 YYEEEE. The V and J ends lost 3 bases and 2 bases respectively, with 11 bases between them. The CDR3 sequence is 14 residues long. The CDR3 loop reads CASSSSGGQETQYF. In DNA, the CDR3 is TGTGCCAGCAGCTCTTCCGGGGGTCAAGAGACCCAGTACTTC.

Many counts were recorded for this clonotype. The V and J genes are TRBV10-3 and TRBJ2-3; no definite D call. The CDR3 spans 14 residues. V gave up 0 bases and J gave up 4 bases, with 8 bases separating them. Germline CDR1 reads ENHRY; CDR2 reads SYGVKD. CDR3 coding DNA: TGTGCCATCAGTGAGTCGTTCGGACCAGATACGCAGTATTTT. It codes for CAISESFGPDTQYF.

This clonotype was seen ten or more times. The rearrangement uses TRBV12-3 or TRBV12-4 and TRBJ1-1; unclear D gene. V dropped 1 base and J dropped 1 base, with 7 bases sitting between them. The CDR3 has 14 residues. As DNA, the CDR3 is TGTGCCAGCAGTTTAGGGCATGCGAACACTGAAGCTTTCTTT. Amino acids: CASSLGHANTEAFF.

This clonotype has only a few counts. This chain connects TRBV6-2 or TRBV6-3 to TRBJ2-2; D remains unclear. The CDR3 consists of 11 residues. Germline CDR1 and CDR2: MNHEY and SVGEGT. Deletions cut 10 bases from V and 7 bases from J, with 10 bases between. The CDR3 loop reads CAIGQIGELFF. Written as DNA, the CDR3 is TGTGCCATCGGGCAAATCGGGGAGCTGTTTTTT.

In its sample, this clonotype was seen a few times. This chain links TRBV9 with TRBJ2-7; the D gene is possibly TRBD1 (6 bases). V dropped 7 bases and J dropped 0 bases, with 17 bases sitting between them. Germline lookup yields CDR1 SGDLS and CDR2 YYNGEE. The CDR3 sequence is 15 residues long. The DNA of the CDR3 is TGTGCCAGCTTCGGACAGTCTTGGCCCTCCTACGAGCAGTACTTC. Its translation is CASFGQSWPSYEQYF.

The chain links TRBV12-3 or TRBV12-4 to TRBJ2-3, with D possibly being TRBD1 or TRBD2 (5 bases each). V was shortened by 6 bases and J by 2 bases, with 12 bases between the two germline ends. This CDR3 has 14 amino acids. In DNA, the CDR3 is TGTGCCAGCAGGCCCGGGGCCCTCACAGATACGCAGTATTTT. The encoded protein is CASRPGALTDTQYF.

The table lists this clonotype with a few counts. J is TRBJ2-5 and V is TRBV20-1; the match to TRBD2 covers 8 bases. The CDR3 contains 14 residues. Germline CDR1 DFQATT, CDR2 SNEGSKA (reference sequence). Unmatched junction bases numbered 8, after V lost 1 base and J lost 7 bases. Here the CDR3 reads CSARVPGLGATQYF. The DNA for the CDR3 is TGCAGTGCTAGAGTTCCGGGACTAGGGGCGACCCAGTACTTC.

This chain joins TRBV11-1 and TRBJ2-2; D gene ambiguous. Germline V lookup: CDR1 SGHAT, CDR2 FQDESV (reference sequence). This CDR3 region has 14 residues. V was trimmed by 5 bases and J by 5 bases, leaving 12 bases between them. CDR3 amino acids: CASSPSVDTGELFF. CDR3 in DNA: TGTGCCAGCAGCCCCTCGGTTGATACCGGGGAGCTGTTTTTT.

The sample holds a few counts of this clonotype. The chain joins TRBV2 to TRBJ2-3, with a weak D call TRBD2 (5 bases). Trimming pared 6 bases from V and 2 bases from J, leaving 9 bases between. Germline lookup yields CDR1 SNHLY and CDR2 FYNNEI. CDR3 size: 13 residues. CDR3 sequence (DNA): TGTGCCAGCAGAGCGCGGGCCACAGATACGCAGTATTTT. It translates to CASRARATDTQYF.

The V gene is TRBV5-1, the J gene TRBJ2-1, with D uncertain. This CDR3 is 16 amino acids long. V lost 0 bases and J 0 bases, leaving 10 bases between the germline ends. Germline CDR1 reads SGHRS; CDR2 reads YFSETQ. The CDR3 here is CASSLEAWSSYNEQFF. For the CDR3, the DNA is TGCGCCAGCAGCTTGGAGGCGTGGAGCTCCTACAATGAGCAGTTCTTC.

CDR3 in amino acids: CSARDFRRSSYNEQFF. The CDR3 DNA reads as TGCAGTGCTAGAGACTTTAGGAGAAGCTCCTACAATGAGCAGTTCTTC. The rearrangement links TRBV20-1 to TRBJ2-1, with no clear D. This CDR3 contains 16 residues. Germline CDR1 and CDR2: DFQATT and SNEGSKA (reference sequence). The germline V and J ends were trimmed by 0 bases and 0 bases, with 12 bases remaining between them.

For this clonotype: A read error may produce the germline difference seen at one junction end. The CDR3 sequence: CSVEGQGAMYEQYF. The CDR3 DNA reads as TGCAGCGTCGAAGGACAGGGGGCGATGTACGAGCAGTACTTC. The chain links TRBV29-1 to TRBJ2-7; TRBD1 agrees at 11 bases. CDR3 length: 14 residues. CDR1 is SQVTM and CDR2 is ANQGSEA in the germline V gene.

This clonotype was counted at least ten times. This chain joins TRBV12-3 or TRBV12-4 and TRBJ2-5, with D possibly TRBD1 on 6 matching bases. V was shortened by 2 bases and J by 7 bases, with 8 bases between the two germline ends. The CDR3 spans 12 residues. CDR3 DNA sequence: TGTGCCAGCAGTTTACAGGGGTGGACCCAGTACTTC. Its translation: CASSLQGWTQYF.

This clonotype was observed a few times. The chain uses TRBV20-1 and TRBJ1-1; unclear D gene. The V gene's germline CDR1 is DFQATT and CDR2 SNEGSKA (reference sequence). Trimming stripped 3 bases from V and 1 base from J, with 12 bases between. CDR3 length: 14 amino acids. DNA for the CDR3: TGCAGTGCTAGTCGGCAGCCTGGGAACACTGAAGCTTTCTTT. Translated, it gives CSASRQPGNTEAFF.

In this sample, this clonotype turned up a few times. This chain joins TRBV28 and TRBJ2-3; the D gene is possibly TRBD2 (7 bases). The CDR3 sequence is 15 residues long. Trimming pared 1 base from V and 5 bases from J, leaving 13 bases between. Germline V gives CDR1 MDHEN, CDR2 SYDVKM. The DNA of the CDR3 is TGTGCCAGCAGTTTATCGAGGGGGGGGAGAGATACGCAGTATTTT. It is translated as CASSLSRGGRDTQYF.